These 11 T cell receptor beta chains were sequenced from one sample in a study of regulatory T cells in long-lasting Graves disease. Arm-PCR of CDR3 regions and iRepertoire HTBI primers were used to build TCR beta libraries. A single record per CDR3 protein comes from TCRdb applying MiXCR to the multiplex PCR reads. The sample has under 250,000 distinct CDR3 sequences, 20% seen once. Specified time point: newly diagnosed GD, antithyroid drugs for less than 3 months. Preparation of the TCR library used RNA extracted from PBMCs. Here the sequenced sample was peripheral blood mononuclear cells (PBMCs), taken at new diagnosis, from a patient treated with antithyroid drugs. The receptor set was obtained from a female donor with Graves disease.

The table lists this clonotype with a few counts. In DNA, the CDR3 is TGCAGCGTTGAAATACAGGCCGGAAACACCATATATTTT. Translation: CSVEIQAGNTIYF. The chain carries TRBV29-1 and TRBJ1-3; TRBD1 might be the D (5 bases). The CDR3 runs to 13 residues. The V end lost 2 bases, the J end lost 4 bases, and 9 bases lay between the germline ends. Germline values: CDR1 SQVTM, CDR2 ANQGSEA.

Comment on this clonotype: A single base is all that separates this from a far larger clone, so a read error is likely. The J gene is TRBJ1-6, the V gene TRBV5-5, with a weak D call TRBD1 (6 bases). Germline V gene sequence: CDR1 SGHKS, CDR2 YYEKEE (reference sequence). CDR3 length equals 14 residues. The CDR3 coding sequence is TGTGCCGGCAGCTTAGAAAGGAGGGGGTCACCCCTCCACTTT. This gives the protein CAGSLERRGSPLHF.

This clonotype was detected many times. This chain links TRBV29-1 with TRBJ1-2; 9 bases align to TRBD1. Germline V gives CDR1 SQVTM, CDR2 ANQGSEA. This CDR3 has 13 amino acids. Trimming took 6 bases from V and 4 from J; bases not matched to a gene: 6. This CDR3 reads CSVLLTGGYGYTF. The CDR3 coding sequence is TGCAGCGTGCTCCTGACAGGGGGCTATGGCTACACCTTC.

This clonotype showed up many times. The chain recombines TRBV6-2 or TRBV6-3 with TRBJ2-7; 9 positions match TRBD1. Germline trimming cut 4 bases from V and 2 bases from J; bases unmatched to any gene: 12. The germline V gene encodes CDR1 MNHEY and CDR2 SVGEGT. The CDR3 spans 17 residues. The chain's CDR3 is CASSSLSLGTGTYEQYF. The CDR3 DNA follows: TGTGCCAGCAGTTCCCTAAGCCTCGGGACAGGGACCTACGAGCAGTACTTC.

This clonotype has at least ten counts. The rearrangement joins TRBV19 to TRBJ2-1, with a possible D match to TRBD2 (5 bases). CDR1 LNHDA and CDR2 SQIVND come from the germline V gene (reference sequence). The V and J ends lost 4 bases and 6 bases respectively, with 16 bases between them. The CDR3 has 15 residues. Written as DNA, the CDR3 is TGTGCCAGTAGTACCCACTCCAGAGCGGTCAATGAGCAGTTCTTC. As protein: CASSTHSRAVNEQFF.

The chain is built from TRBV28 and TRBJ2-3; no reliable D call. The V end lost 7 bases, the J end lost 5 bases, and 7 bases lay between the germline ends. The germline V gene encodes CDR1 MDHEN and CDR2 SYDVKM. This CDR3 spans 11 amino acids. The CDR3 coding sequence is TGTGCCAGCAATGGGGAAGATACGCAGTATTTT. Its protein product is CASNGEDTQYF.

This clonotype was counted at least ten times. The chain carries TRBV24-1 and TRBJ1-1, with D unclear. The CDR3 contains 13 residues. From germline, CDR1 is KGHDR and CDR2 SFDVKD. The ends were cut back, 1 base at V and 8 bases at J, with 10 bases in the middle. The CDR3 spells CATSDFGATEAFF. CDR3 DNA: TGTGCCACCAGTGATTTCGGAGCCACCGAAGCTTTCTTT.

With regard to this clonotype: A much larger clone sits a single nucleotide away, making a read error possible. J is TRBJ1-1 and V is TRBV12-3 or TRBV12-4; 8 bases map to TRBD1. The CDR3 loop spans 13 amino acids. CDR3 sequence: CASRRQGNTGAFF. CDR3 nucleotide sequence: TGTGCCAGCAGACGACAGGGGAACACTGGAGCTTTCTTT.

This clonotype was detected a few times. The CDR3 is CASSPNRVRAWAEAFF. CDR3 nucleotide sequence: TGTGCCAGCAGCCCCAACAGGGTTCGGGCGTGGGCTGAAGCTTTCTTT. V gene TRBV6-1 combines with J gene TRBJ1-1; D is possibly TRBD1 (6 bases). Germline-derived CDR1 and CDR2 are MNHNS and SASEGT. The ends were cut back, 6 bases at V and 6 bases at J, with 23 bases in the middle. There are 16 residues in the CDR3.

V and J are TRBV20-1 and TRBJ1-2; D is uncertain. The CDR3 is 13 amino acids. The germline V gene encodes CDR1 DFQATT and CDR2 SNEGSKA (reference sequence). V was cut by 3 bases and J by 4 bases, with 12 bases left in between. This chain's CDR3 is CSASPATTYGYTF. The CDR3 DNA reads TGCAGTGCTAGCCCGGCGACGACCTATGGCTACACCTTC.

The sample holds a few counts of this clonotype. The chain uses TRBV19 and TRBJ2-1, with D tentatively TRBD1 (6 bases). The CDR3 has 16 residues. Trimming cost V 3 bases and J 1 base, with 13 bases left between them. Germline loops: CDR1 LNHDA, CDR2 SQIVND (reference sequence). The CDR3 region has the DNA TGTGCCAGTAGTATTTCAGGGGTAGGTTCCTACAATGAGCAGTTCTTC. Translation: CASSISGVGSYNEQFF.